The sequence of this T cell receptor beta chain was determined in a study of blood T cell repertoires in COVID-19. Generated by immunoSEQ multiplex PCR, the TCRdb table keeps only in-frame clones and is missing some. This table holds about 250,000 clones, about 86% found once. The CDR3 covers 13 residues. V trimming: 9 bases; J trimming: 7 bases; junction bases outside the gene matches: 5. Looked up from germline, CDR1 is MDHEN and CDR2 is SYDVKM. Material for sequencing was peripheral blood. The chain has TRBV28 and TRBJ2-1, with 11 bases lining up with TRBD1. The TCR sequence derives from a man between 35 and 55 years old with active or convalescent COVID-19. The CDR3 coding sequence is TGTGCCAGTGGGACAGGGGGAGTGAATGAGCAGTTCTTC. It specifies CASGTGGVNEQFF.